These T cell receptor beta chains were read from a single sample in a study of control samples from healthy donors and cancer patients. Generated by immunoSEQ multiplex PCR, the TCRdb table keeps only in-frame clones and is missing some. The sample carries around 180,000 clones, more than 85% recorded once. Sequenced input: blood. These TCRs come from a middle-aged woman in good health. Each CDR3 is given with its conserved first and last residue.

CDR3aa: CASSRLAGGLQETQYF; v_gene: TRBV5-4; j_gene: TRBJ2-5
CDR3aa: CASSPQTGVKNSPLHF; v_gene: TRBV9; j_gene: TRBJ1-6
CDR3aa: CASSSGTGSKQYF; v_gene: TRBV5-1; j_gene: TRBJ2-7
CDR3aa: CATSRGNRDYNTEAFF; v_gene: TRBV15; j_gene: TRBJ1-1
CDR3aa: CASSLSVANEQFF; v_gene: TRBV27; j_gene: TRBJ2-1
CDR3aa: CASSLTSGAYEQYF; v_gene: TRBV7-9; j_gene: TRBJ2-7
CDR3aa: CASSVGPWEQGPNF; v_gene: TRBV9; j_gene: TRBJ1-4
CDR3aa: CASSLGGGAPNTQYF; v_gene: TRBV5-1; j_gene: TRBJ2-3
CDR3aa: CASSPRGQVGEAFF; v_gene: TRBV6-2/TRBV6-3; j_gene: TRBJ1-1
CDR3aa: CASSWGLTGGTNSYEQYF; v_gene: TRBV7-2; j_gene: TRBJ2-7
CDR3aa: CARSDPPAGGPSSPDTQYF; v_gene: TRBV2; j_gene: TRBJ2-3
CDR3aa: CASRTGVAEAFF; v_gene: TRBV6-5; j_gene: TRBJ1-1
CDR3aa: CASSGGGPQEQYF; v_gene: TRBV2; j_gene: TRBJ2-7
CDR3aa: CASSELMGGGLYGYTF; v_gene: TRBV6-1; j_gene: TRBJ1-2
CDR3aa: CASSIVAPSHEQFF; v_gene: TRBV19; j_gene: TRBJ2-1
CDR3aa: CATYRGNTGELFF; v_gene: TRBV19; j_gene: TRBJ2-2
CDR3aa: CAISEMDGAEAFF; v_gene: TRBV10-3; j_gene: TRBJ1-1
CDR3aa: CASNGIHGGYGYTF; v_gene: TRBV2; j_gene: TRBJ1-2
CDR3aa: CASSYGRNTGELFF; v_gene: TRBV19; j_gene: TRBJ2-2
CDR3aa: CSVVDRGMNTEAFF; v_gene: TRBV29-1; j_gene: TRBJ1-1
CDR3aa: CASSGGDRSSYEQYF; v_gene: TRBV7-9; j_gene: TRBJ2-7
CDR3aa: CASGFWGGTTLEAFF; v_gene: TRBV12-5; j_gene: TRBJ1-1
CDR3aa: CASSQGGPQHF; v_gene: TRBV4-2; j_gene: TRBJ1-5
CDR3aa: CASSLPGGYSGELFF; v_gene: TRBV5-1; j_gene: TRBJ2-2
CDR3aa: CASSLFSARYEQYF; v_gene: TRBV11-2; j_gene: TRBJ2-7
CDR3aa: CSSSGTSGGKSYNEQFF; v_gene: TRBV29-1; j_gene: TRBJ2-1
CDR3aa: CASSQGRYEQYF; v_gene: TRBV28; j_gene: TRBJ2-7
CDR3aa: CASSSYNSPLHF; v_gene: TRBV2; j_gene: TRBJ1-6
CDR3aa: CASRDRFSYEQYF; v_gene: TRBV12-3/TRBV12-4; j_gene: TRBJ2-7
CDR3aa: CARTGTRGPNEQFF; v_gene: TRBV7-3; j_gene: TRBJ2-1
CDR3aa: CASSQGVPGLLSYNEQFF; v_gene: TRBV4-1; j_gene: TRBJ2-1
CDR3aa: CASSPRTATEAFF; v_gene: TRBV18; j_gene: TRBJ1-1
CDR3aa: CASTDRPPYGYTF; v_gene: TRBV27; j_gene: TRBJ1-2
CDR3aa: CASTNTGELFF; v_gene: TRBV12-3/TRBV12-4; j_gene: TRBJ2-2
CDR3aa: CASSLASQGPLYTEAFF; v_gene: TRBV7-8; j_gene: TRBJ1-1
CDR3aa: CASSDFGSQSGYTF; v_gene: TRBV2; j_gene: TRBJ1-2
CDR3aa: CSVGLAWTDTQYF; v_gene: TRBV29-1; j_gene: TRBJ2-3
CDR3aa: CASSSAGTYDNNNQPQHF; v_gene: TRBV5-8; j_gene: TRBJ1-5
CDR3aa: CASSEAGLEIEKLFF; v_gene: TRBV2; j_gene: TRBJ1-4
CDR3aa: CASSGRPYGEQFF; v_gene: TRBV2; j_gene: TRBJ2-1